This T cell receptor (beta chain) was found in a study of response to subunit inactivated influenza vaccine. With respect to this clonotype: Antigen: not known.

Findings and limits, study-wide: Each seasonal flu vaccination may recruit only limited new T cells, authors suggested.

The germline CDR1 and CDR2 sequences are SEHNR and FQNEAQ (reference sequence). V lost 5 bases to trimming and J lost 4 bases, with 19 bases between them. CDR3 length: 16 residues. One entry per CDR3 protein results from TCRdb running MiXCR on the RT-PCR reads. The sample includes more than 450,000 distinct CDR3 sequences, approximately 11% of them seen just once. The sample also formed part of further work on T cells expressing NK-cell markers. That source notes: Making the TCR beta cDNA relied on 5'RACE template switching with UMIs. Underlying the TCR beta repertoires were sorted CD3+CD56+NKG2C+, CD3+CD56+NKG2C- and CD3+CD56-NKG2C+ T cells. Top CD8+ clonotypes included the dominant CD3+CD56+NKG2C+ clonotypes in roughly 6 donors. It is unclear if expanded NKG2C-expressing clones target HCMV antigens.

This clonotype originated in a man aged 45 to 65 who received an inactivated influenza vaccine. This rearrangement joins TRBV7-9 to TRBJ2-3; TRBD1 might be the D (5 bases). The starting material was PBMCs from blood, obtained on the day of vaccination. Here the CDR3 reads CASSLRRGRIADTQYF. The CDR3 DNA is TGTGCCAGCAGCCTCAGAAGGGGTAGGATCGCAGATACGCAGTATTTT.